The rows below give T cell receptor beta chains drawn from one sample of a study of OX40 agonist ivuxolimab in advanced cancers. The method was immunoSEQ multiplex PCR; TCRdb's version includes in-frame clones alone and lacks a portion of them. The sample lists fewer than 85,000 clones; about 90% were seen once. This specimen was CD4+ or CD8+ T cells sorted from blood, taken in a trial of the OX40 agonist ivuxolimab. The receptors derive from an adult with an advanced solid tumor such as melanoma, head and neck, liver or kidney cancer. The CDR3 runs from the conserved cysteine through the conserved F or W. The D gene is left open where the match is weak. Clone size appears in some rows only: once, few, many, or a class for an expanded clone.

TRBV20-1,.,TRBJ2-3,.,CSARVRDTQYF,TGCAGTGCTAGGGTCCGTGATACGCAGTATTTT
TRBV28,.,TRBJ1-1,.,CASSFLRANTEAFF,TGTGCCAGCAGTTTTTTGAGGGCCAACACTGAAGCTTTCTTT
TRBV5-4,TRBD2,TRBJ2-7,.,CASSQDLTSGYEQYF,TGTGCCAGCAGCCAAGATTTGACTAGCGGATACGAGCAGTACTTC
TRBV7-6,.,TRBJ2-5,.,CASSWGQETQYF,TGTGCCAGCAGCTGGGGCCAAGAGACCCAGTACTTC
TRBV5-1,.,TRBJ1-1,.,CASSGRGGRMNTEAFF,TGCGCCAGCAGCGGGAGGGGGGGCCGGATGAACACTGAAGCTTTCTTT
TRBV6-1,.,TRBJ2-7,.,CASSKDRVVPEQYF,TGTGCCAGCAGTAAGGACAGAGTAGTTCCGGAGCAGTACTTC
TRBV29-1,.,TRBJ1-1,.,CSVRHFSSTEAFF,TGCAGCGTTCGACACTTCTCCTCCACTGAAGCTTTCTTT
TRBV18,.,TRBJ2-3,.,CASSLLKGDTQYF,TGTGCCAGCTCACTACTGAAGGGAGATACGCAGTATTTT
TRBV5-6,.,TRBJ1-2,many,CASSPLGYGYTF,TGTGCCAGCAGCCCCTTGGGGTATGGCTACACCTTC
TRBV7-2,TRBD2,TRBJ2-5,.,CASSARLSGGETQYF,TGTGCCAGCAGCGCCCGCCTATCCGGGGGGGAGACCCAGTACTTC
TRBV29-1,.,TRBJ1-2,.,CSVLLPSDYGYTF,TGCAGCGTCCTTCTACCCTCGGATTATGGCTACACCTTC
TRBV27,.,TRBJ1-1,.,CASSPGTRQTGPGTEAFF,TGTGCCAGCAGTCCGGGGACACGTCAGACTGGGCCCGGAACCGAAGCTTTCTTT
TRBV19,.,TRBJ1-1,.,CASSIDGGGWITEAFF,TGTGCCAGTAGTATAGACGGCGGGGGCTGGATCACTGAAGCTTTCTTT
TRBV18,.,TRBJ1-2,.,CASSGLAGDASNYGYTF,TGTGCCAGCTCAGGCTTGGCAGGGGACGCGTCTAACTATGGCTACACCTTC
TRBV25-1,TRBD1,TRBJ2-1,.,CASSDSWTGVEFF,TGTGCCAGCAGTGACAGCTGGACAGGGGTAGAGTTCTTC
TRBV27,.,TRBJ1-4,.,CASSIGQIGKLFF,TGTGCCAGCAGTATAGGACAGATCGGGAAACTGTTTTTT
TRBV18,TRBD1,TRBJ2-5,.,CASSSTGYGETQYF,TGTGCCAGCTCGTCGACAGGGTATGGCGAGACCCAGTACTTC
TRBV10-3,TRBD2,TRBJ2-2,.,CATRGTSGRIWNTGELFF,TGTGCCACACGGGGGACTAGCGGGAGAATTTGGAACACCGGGGAGCTGTTTTTT
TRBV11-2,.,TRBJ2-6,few,CASGAGSGANVLTF,TGTGCCAGCGGGGCGGGCTCTGGGGCCAACGTCCTGACTTTC
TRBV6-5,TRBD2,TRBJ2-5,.,CASSSGLSGGSETQYF,TGTGCCAGCAGTTCCGGTCTAAGCGGGGGTTCGGAGACCCAGTACTTC
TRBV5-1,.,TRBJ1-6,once,CASSLQGGVDSPLHF,TGCGCCAGCAGCTTACAGGGAGGAGTCGATTCACCCCTCCACTTT
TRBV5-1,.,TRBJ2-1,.,CASSGTPSSYNEQFF,TGCGCCAGCAGCGGGACCCCGAGCTCCTACAATGAGCAGTTCTTC
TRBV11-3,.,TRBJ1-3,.,CANSFSGHNSGNTIYF,TGTGCCAACAGCTTCTCGGGACACAACTCTGGAAACACCATATATTTT
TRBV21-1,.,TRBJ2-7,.,CASSNKLDPIRPEQYF,TGTGCCAGCAGCAACAAACTTGACCCGATACGGCCCGAGCAGTACTTC